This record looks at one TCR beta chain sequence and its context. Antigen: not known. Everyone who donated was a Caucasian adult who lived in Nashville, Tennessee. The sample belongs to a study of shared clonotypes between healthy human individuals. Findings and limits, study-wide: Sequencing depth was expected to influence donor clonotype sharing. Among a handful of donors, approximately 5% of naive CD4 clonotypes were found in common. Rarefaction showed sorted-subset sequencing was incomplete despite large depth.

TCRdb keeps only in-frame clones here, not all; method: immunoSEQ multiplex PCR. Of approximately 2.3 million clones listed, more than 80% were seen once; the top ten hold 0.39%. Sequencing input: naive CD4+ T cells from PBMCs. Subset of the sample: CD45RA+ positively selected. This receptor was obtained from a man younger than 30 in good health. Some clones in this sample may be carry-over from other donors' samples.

CDR3 DNA sequence: TGTGCCAGCAGCCAAGAGTCGGCACTGAACACTGAAGCTTTCTTT. Translating gives CASSQESALNTEAFF. This chain links TRBV4-2 with TRBJ1-1; D remains unclear. The CDR3 is made up of 15 amino acids. In germline, CDR1 is LGHNA, CDR2 YNFKEQ. V dropped 0 bases and J dropped 0 bases, with 8 bases sitting between them.